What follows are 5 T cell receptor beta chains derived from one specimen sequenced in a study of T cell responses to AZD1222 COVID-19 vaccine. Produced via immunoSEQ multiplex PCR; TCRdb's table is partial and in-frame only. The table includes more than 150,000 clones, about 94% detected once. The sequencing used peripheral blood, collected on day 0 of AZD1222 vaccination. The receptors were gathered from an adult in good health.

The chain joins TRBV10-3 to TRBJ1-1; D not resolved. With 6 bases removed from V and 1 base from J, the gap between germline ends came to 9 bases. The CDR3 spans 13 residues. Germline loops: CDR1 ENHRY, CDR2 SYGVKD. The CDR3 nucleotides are TGTGCCATCAGCCGTGGGGAGAACACTGAAGCTTTCTTT. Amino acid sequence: CAISRGENTEAFF.

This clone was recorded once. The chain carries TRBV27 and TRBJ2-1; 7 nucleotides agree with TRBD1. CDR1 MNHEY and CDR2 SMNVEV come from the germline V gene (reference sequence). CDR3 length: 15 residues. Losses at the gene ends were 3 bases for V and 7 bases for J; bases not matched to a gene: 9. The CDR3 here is CASSLDRSGWNEQFF. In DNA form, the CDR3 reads TGTGCCAGCAGTTTGGACAGGTCAGGGTGGAATGAGCAGTTCTTC.

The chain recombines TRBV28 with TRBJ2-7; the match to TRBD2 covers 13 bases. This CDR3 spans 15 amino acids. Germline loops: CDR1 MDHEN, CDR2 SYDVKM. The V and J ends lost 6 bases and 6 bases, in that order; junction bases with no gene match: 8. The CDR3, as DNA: TGTGCCAGCAGGGTGACTAGCGGGAGGTTAGGCGAGCAGTACTTC. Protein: CASRVTSGRLGEQYF.

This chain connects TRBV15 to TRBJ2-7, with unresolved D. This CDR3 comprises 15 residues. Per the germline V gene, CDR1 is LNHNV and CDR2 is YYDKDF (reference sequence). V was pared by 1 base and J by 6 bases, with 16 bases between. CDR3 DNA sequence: TGTGCCACCAGCAGAGGCCGTTCGGTGGTCGGCGAGCAGTACTTC. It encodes CATSRGRSVVGEQYF.

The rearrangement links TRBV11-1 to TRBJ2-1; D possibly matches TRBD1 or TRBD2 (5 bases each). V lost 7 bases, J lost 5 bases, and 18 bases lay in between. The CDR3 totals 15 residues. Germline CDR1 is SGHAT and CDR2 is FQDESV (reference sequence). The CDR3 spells CASNIGTHSDNEQFF. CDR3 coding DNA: TGTGCCAGCAACATCGGGACGCACTCAGACAATGAGCAGTTCTTC.